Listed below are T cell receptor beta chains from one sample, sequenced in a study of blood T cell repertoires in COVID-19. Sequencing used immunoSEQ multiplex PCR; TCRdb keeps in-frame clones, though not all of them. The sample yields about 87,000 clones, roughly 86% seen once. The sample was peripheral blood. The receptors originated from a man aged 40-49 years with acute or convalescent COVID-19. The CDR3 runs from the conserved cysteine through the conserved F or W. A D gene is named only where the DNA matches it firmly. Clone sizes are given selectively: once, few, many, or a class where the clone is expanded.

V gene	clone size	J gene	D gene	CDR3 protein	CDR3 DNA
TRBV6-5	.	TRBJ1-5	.	CASSGQSNQPQHF	TGTGCCAGCAGCGGACAGAGTAATCAGCCCCAGCATTTT
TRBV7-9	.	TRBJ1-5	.	CASSFPGHYYSNQPQHF	TGTGCCAGCAGCTTTCCGGGACACTATTATAGCAATCAGCCCCAGCATTTT
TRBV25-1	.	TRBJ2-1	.	CASSGSTGSPYNEQFF	TGTGCCAGCAGTGGATCGACTGGCAGCCCCTACAATGAGCAGTTCTTC
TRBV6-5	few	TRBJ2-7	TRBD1	CASRGQGAYEQYF	TGTGCCAGCAGAGGACAGGGGGCCTACGAGCAGTACTTC
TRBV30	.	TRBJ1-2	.	CAWRGRGGYTF	TGTGCCTGGAGGGGAAGGGGCGGCTACACCTTC
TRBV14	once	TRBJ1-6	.	CASSTTGNSPLHF	TGTGCCAGCAGCACAACAGGGAATTCACCCCTCCACTTT
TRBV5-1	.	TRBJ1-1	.	CASSLDATAEAFF	TGCGCCAGCAGCTTGGATGCGACAGCAGAAGCTTTCTTT
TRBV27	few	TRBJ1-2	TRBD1	CASSPGGSYGYTF	TGTGCCAGCAGCCCAGGGGGGAGCTATGGCTACACCTTC
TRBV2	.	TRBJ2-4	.	CASSELYKKGRIQYF	TGTGCCAGCAGTGAACTATACAAAAAGGGGCGCATTCAGTACTTC
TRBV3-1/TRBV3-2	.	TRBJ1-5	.	CASSPGGLPQHF	TGTGCCAGCAGCCCCGGAGGGCTGCCCCAGCATTTT
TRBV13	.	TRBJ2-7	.	CASKGTGLSYEQYF	TGTGCCAGCAAGGGAACAGGCCTCTCTTACGAGCAGTACTTC
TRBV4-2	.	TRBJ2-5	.	CASSQVSGPGGAETQYF	TGTGCCAGCAGCCAAGTTAGCGGGCCTGGGGGGGCGGAGACCCAGTACTTC
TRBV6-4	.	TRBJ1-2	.	CASREEPQGRYYGYTF	TGTGCCAGCAGAGAAGAACCCCAGGGAAGATACTATGGCTACACCTTC
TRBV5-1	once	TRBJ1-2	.	CASSPNQSGLGYTF	TGCGCCAGCAGCCCGAACCAATCCGGTCTAGGCTACACCTTC
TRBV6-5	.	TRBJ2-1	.	CASSLRRAGEQFF	TGTGCCAGCAGTTTAAGAAGGGCGGGTGAGCAGTTCTTC
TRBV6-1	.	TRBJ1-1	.	CASSEASVSHTEAFF	TGTGCCAGCAGTGAAGCGTCCGTGTCCCACACTGAAGCTTTCTTT
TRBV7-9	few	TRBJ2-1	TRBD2	CASSFPGTSDQYQFF	TGTGCCAGCAGCTTTCCAGGGACTAGCGATCAGTATCAGTTCTTC
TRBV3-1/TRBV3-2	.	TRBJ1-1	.	CASSNPGRTEAFF	TGTGCCAGCAGTAACCCGGGGAGGACTGAAGCTTTCTTT
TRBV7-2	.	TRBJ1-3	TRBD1	CASSFDRASSGNTIYF	TGTGCCAGCAGCTTCGACAGGGCAAGCTCTGGAAACACCATATATTTT
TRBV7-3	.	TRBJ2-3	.	CASSPWGPTTDTQYF	TGTGCCAGCAGCCCCTGGGGGCCCACCACAGATACGCAGTATTTT